This paragraph reports one T cell receptor beta chain. Its target is unknown. Collection occurred without any documented infections or immune events in donors. V shed 2 bases, J shed 1 base, and the junction held 4 bases outside the gene matches. Germline V gene data show CDR1 as MNHNY and CDR2 as SVGAGI (reference sequence). This CDR3 has 16 residues. The data were obtained in a study of identifying expanded T cells in peripheral blood. General study points: Approximately 2-week clone count variance significantly increased as total template count grew. Approximately 1.1 clones differed between technical replicates, versus approximately 16 and 20 over time.

Data came from immunoSEQ multiplex PCR; TCRdb stores just in-frame clones and leaves some out. Seen here are roughly 90,000 clones, approximately 84% observed once, and the top ten hold 4.5%. The chain joins TRBV6-6 to TRBJ2-7; 11 bases are a match to TRBD1. The receptor was isolated from a person aged 18 to 75 in good health. Sequencing was done on a sample of blood. CDR3 residues: CASSYTGTGGSYEQYF. The CDR3 bases are TGTGCCAGCAGTTACACTGGGACAGGGGGATCCTACGAGCAGTACTTC.